These 17 T cell receptor beta chains came from one sample sequenced in a study of blood T cell repertoires in COVID-19 (dated by TCRdb to about 2020). Receptor libraries were prepared by the immunoSEQ multiplex PCR assay. TCRdb's version of the immuneACCESS table is confined to in-frame rearrangements and falls short of the full clone set. An unresolved V gene accounts for under half of the shortfall where checked; the remainder is of unknown origin. This sample has 45,000 to 55,000 clones in its table, and around four fifths of those were observed once. The ten largest make up around 2.7% of the sample. The specimen was peripheral blood. These receptors originate from a man aged 45-65 years with acute or convalescent COVID-19.

This rearrangement joins TRBV6-6 to TRBJ2-1, with 10 bases identical to TRBD2. After removal of 6 bases from V and 1 base from J, the junction contained 15 bases not matched to a gene. Germline CDR1 and CDR2: MNHNY and SVGAGI (reference sequence). CDR3 length: 19 amino acids. The chain's CDR3 is CASSSSGTSDALSYNEQFF. In DNA form, the CDR3 reads TGTGCCAGCAGCTCCTCTGGGACTAGCGATGCCCTTTCCTACAATGAGCAGTTCTTC.

The chain is built from TRBV9 and TRBJ2-3; 7 nucleotides line up with TRBD2. The CDR3 spans 16 residues. The V and J ends lost 3 bases and 4 bases, in that order; junction bases with no gene match: 11. Germline assignment: CDR1 SGDLS and CDR2 YYNGEE. The CDR3 bases are TGTGCCAGCAGCGGACGTAGGACTAGACGACCAGATACGCAGTATTTT. It translates to CASSGRRTRRPDTQYF.

Only a few counts were recorded for this clone. The chain uses TRBV5-1 and TRBJ2-1; D might be TRBD2 (6 bases). CDR3 size: 14 residues. Germline V CDR1 and CDR2: SGHRS, YFSETQ. The V and J ends lost 9 bases and 0 bases respectively, with 13 bases between them. CDR3 residues: CATSEGGSYNEQFF. In nucleotides, the CDR3 is TGCGCCACCTCGGAGGGAGGCTCCTACAATGAGCAGTTCTTC.

This chain connects TRBV6-5 to TRBJ1-2, with 7 bases identical to TRBD1. V dropped 8 bases and J dropped 2; count of bases not matched to a gene: 8. Germline CDR1 is MNHEY and CDR2 is SVGAGI. The CDR3 length is 14 residues. DNA of the CDR3: TGTGCCAGCGCTAGACAGGGCCCCAACTATGGCTACACCTTC. It is translated as CASARQGPNYGYTF.

This clone occurred once. This chain joins TRBV11-2 and TRBJ2-1; 7 bases agree with TRBD1. The CDR3 covers 15 residues. The J segment lost 4 bases and the V segment lost 2 bases, leaving 5 bases of the junction unmatched. Per germline, CDR1 SGHAT and CDR2 FQNNGV. CDR3 bases: TGTGCCAGCAGCTTATACGGGACAGAGTACAATGAGCAGTTCTTC. It yields the protein CASSLYGTEYNEQFF.

V is TRBV7-9 and J is TRBJ2-4, with a possible D match to TRBD2 (5 bases). The CDR3 contains 16 residues. V was pared by 2 bases and J by 0 bases, with 11 bases between. Germline V CDR1 and CDR2: SEHNR, FQNEAQ (reference sequence). CDR3 residues: CASSLQDGVAKNIQYF. The DNA of the CDR3 is TGTGCCAGCAGCTTACAGGACGGGGTAGCCAAAAACATTCAGTACTTC.

This chain joins TRBV5-8 and TRBJ1-3; TRBD1 agrees at 12 bases. V lost 2 bases, J lost 1 base, and 7 bases stayed unmatched. Germline V CDR1 and CDR2: SGHTS, YDEGEE. The CDR3 has 18 residues. The DNA of the CDR3 is TGTGCCAGCAGCTTCAACCGGGACAGGGGGCGATCTGGAAACACCATATATTTT. Its protein is CASSFNRDRGRSGNTIYF.

DNA of the CDR3: TGTGCCAGCAGCCCCGAGCATTTAATGGCGGCTCCCGGGGAGCTGTTTTTT. Its translation: CASSPEHLMAAPGELFF. The chain uses TRBV3-1 (or the pseudogene TRBV3-2) and TRBJ2-2, with unresolved D. This CDR3 has 17 amino acids. CDR1 is LGHDT and CDR2 is YNNKEL in the germline V gene (reference sequence). V lost 4 bases to trimming and J lost 6 bases, with 21 bases between them.

The chain has TRBV30 and TRBJ1-6; 7 positions match TRBD1. Per germline, CDR1 GTSNPN and CDR2 SVGIG (reference sequence). This CDR3 is 13 amino acids long. Trimming took 2 bases from V and 10 from J; bases not matched to a gene: 5. CDR3 region: CAWSRQGESPLHF. In DNA form, the CDR3 reads TGTGCCTGGAGTAGACAGGGAGAATCACCCCTCCACTTT.

The V call is TRBV28, the J call TRBJ2-1; D remains ambiguous. Germline CDR1 reads MDHEN; CDR2 reads SYDVKM. V dropped 2 bases and J dropped 14 bases, with 13 bases sitting between them. This CDR3 spans 12 amino acids. DNA of the CDR3: TGTGCCAGCAGTTTAAGTTTTGGCCAAAAGTTCTTC. Amino acids: CASSLSFGQKFF.

The chain uses TRBV14 and TRBJ1-6; D is unresolved. V lost 4 bases to trimming and J lost 7 bases, with 11 bases between them. There are 14 residues in the CDR3. Per germline, CDR1 SGHDN and CDR2 FVKESK. The CDR3 DNA follows: TGTGCCAGCAGCCGGCGGGTCGACAATTCACCCCTCCACTTT. Its protein is CASSRRVDNSPLHF.

This rearrangement joins TRBV19 to TRBJ1-1; tentatively, D is TRBD1 (5 bases). The CDR3 sequence is 12 residues long. Germline CDR1 reads LNHDA; CDR2 reads SQIVND (reference sequence). V dropped 6 bases and J dropped 11 bases, with 16 bases sitting between them. The CDR3: CASSSGAGWAFF. CDR3 nucleotides: TGTGCCAGTAGCAGCGGGGCAGGATGGGCTTTCTTT.

The rearrangement joins TRBV6-5 to TRBJ1-6; no definite D call. CDR3 length: 14 amino acids. Germline assignment: CDR1 MNHEY and CDR2 SVGAGI. V was shortened by 6 bases and J by 8 bases, with 14 bases between the two germline ends. The CDR3 loop is CASSSGFVYSPLHF. Written as DNA, the CDR3 is TGTGCCAGCAGCTCGGGATTCGTATATTCACCCCTCCACTTT.

The gene calls are TRBV2 and TRBJ1-5, with D possibly being TRBD1 (5 bases). The germline CDR1 and CDR2 sequences are SNHLY and FYNNEI. CDR3 length equals 14 residues. V was shortened by 1 base and J by 5 bases, with 9 bases between the two germline ends. The CDR3 coding sequence is TGTGCCAGCAGTGAAGAGGCAGGGCATCAGCCCCAGCATTTT. Amino acid sequence: CASSEEAGHQPQHF.

The V gene is TRBV1, the J gene TRBJ2-3; the tabulated D call, TRBD2, remains unverified against the DNA. TRBV1 is deemed a pseudogene. The CDR3 loop spans 15 amino acids. The CDR3 here is CTSSQVAGCTDTQYF. DNA for the CDR3: TGCACCAGCAGCCAAGTGGCGGGTTGCACAGATACGCAGTATTTT.

The chain is built from TRBV5-4 and TRBJ2-1; 8 bases are a match to TRBD1. This CDR3 has 14 amino acids. With V trimmed by 0 bases and J by 8 bases, 4 bases remained unmatched. Germline CDR1 reads SGHNT; CDR2 reads YYREEE (reference sequence). The CDR3 protein is CASSLGRGPDEQFF. As DNA, the CDR3 is TGTGCCAGCAGCTTGGGCAGGGGGCCCGATGAGCAGTTCTTC.

The rearrangement joins TRBV10-3 to TRBJ2-2; TRBD1 aligns across 10 bases. V dropped 2 bases and J dropped 5; count of bases not matched to a gene: 5. This CDR3 comprises 16 residues. The germline CDR1 and CDR2 sequences are ENHRY and SYGVKD. The CDR3 loop reads CAISEEGQGRTGELFF. The CDR3 coding sequence is TGTGCCATCAGTGAGGAGGGACAGGGGAGGACCGGGGAGCTGTTTTTT.